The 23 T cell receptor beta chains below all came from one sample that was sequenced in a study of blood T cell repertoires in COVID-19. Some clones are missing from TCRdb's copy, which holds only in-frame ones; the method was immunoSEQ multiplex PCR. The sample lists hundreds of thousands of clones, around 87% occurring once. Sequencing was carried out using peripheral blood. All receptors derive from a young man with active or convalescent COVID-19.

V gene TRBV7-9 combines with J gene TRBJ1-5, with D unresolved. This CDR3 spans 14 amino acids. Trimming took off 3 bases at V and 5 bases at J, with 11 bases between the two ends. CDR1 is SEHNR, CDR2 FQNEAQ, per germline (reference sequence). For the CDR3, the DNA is TGTGCCAGCAGCTTGAGAGGCAGTGATCAGCCCCAGCATTTT. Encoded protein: CASSLRGSDQPQHF.

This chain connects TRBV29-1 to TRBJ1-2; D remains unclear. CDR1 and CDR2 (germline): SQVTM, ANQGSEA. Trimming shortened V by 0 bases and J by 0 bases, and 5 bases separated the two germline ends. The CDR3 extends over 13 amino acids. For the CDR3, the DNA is TGCAGCGTTGAAGAATCCTCTAACTATGGCTACACCTTC. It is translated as CSVEESSNYGYTF.

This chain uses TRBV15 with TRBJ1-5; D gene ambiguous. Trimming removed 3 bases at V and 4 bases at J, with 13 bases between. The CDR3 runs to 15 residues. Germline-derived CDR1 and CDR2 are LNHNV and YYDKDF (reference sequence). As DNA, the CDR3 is TGTGCCACCAGCAGTGGATTTTCGGGGAATCAGCCCCAGCATTTT. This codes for CATSSGFSGNQPQHF.

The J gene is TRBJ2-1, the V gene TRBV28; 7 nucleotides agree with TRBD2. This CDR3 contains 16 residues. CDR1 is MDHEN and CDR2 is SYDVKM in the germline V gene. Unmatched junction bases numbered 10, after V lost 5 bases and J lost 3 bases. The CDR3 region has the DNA TGTGCCAGCAGTCCCTATAGCGGGCACTTCTACAATGAGCAGTTCTTC. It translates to CASSPYSGHFYNEQFF. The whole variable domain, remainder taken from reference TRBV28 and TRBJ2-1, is DVKVTQSSRYLVKRTGEKVFLECVQDMDHENMFWYRQDPGLGLRLIYFSYDVKMKEKGDIPEGYSVSREKKERFSLILESASTNQTSMYLCASSPYSGHFYNEQFFGPGTRLTVL.

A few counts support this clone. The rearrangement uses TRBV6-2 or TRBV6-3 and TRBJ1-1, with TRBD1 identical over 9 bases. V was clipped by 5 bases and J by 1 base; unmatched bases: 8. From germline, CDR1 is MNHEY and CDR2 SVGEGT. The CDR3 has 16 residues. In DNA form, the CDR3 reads TGTGCCAGCAGTGGCCTTTCGGGACAGGGGAACACTGAAGCTTTCTTT. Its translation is CASSGLSGQGNTEAFF.

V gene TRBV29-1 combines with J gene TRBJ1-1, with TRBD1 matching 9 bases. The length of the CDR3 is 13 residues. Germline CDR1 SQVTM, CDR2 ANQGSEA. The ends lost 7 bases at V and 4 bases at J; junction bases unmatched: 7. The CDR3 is CSARQGEGTEAFF. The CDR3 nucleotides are TGCAGCGCAAGACAGGGGGAAGGCACTGAAGCTTTCTTT. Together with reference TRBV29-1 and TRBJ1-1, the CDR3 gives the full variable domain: SAVISQKPSRDICQRGTSLTIQCQVDSQVTMMFWYRQQPGQSLTLIATANQGSEATYESGFVIDKFPISRPNLTFSTLTVSNMSPEDSSIYLCSARQGEGTEAFFGQGTRLTVV.

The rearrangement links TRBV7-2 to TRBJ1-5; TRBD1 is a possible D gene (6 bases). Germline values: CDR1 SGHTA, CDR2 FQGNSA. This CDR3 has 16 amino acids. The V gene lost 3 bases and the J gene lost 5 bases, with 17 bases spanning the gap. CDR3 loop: CASSFSGARGDQPQHF. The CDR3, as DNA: TGTGCCAGCAGCTTCTCGGGGGCGCGGGGGGATCAGCCCCAGCATTTT. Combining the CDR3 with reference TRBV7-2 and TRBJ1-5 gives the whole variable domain GAGVSQSPSNKVTEKGKDVELRCDPISGHTALYWYRQSLGQGLEFLIYFQGNSAPDKSGLPSDRFSAERTGGSVSTLTIQRTQQEDSAVYLCASSFSGARGDQPQHFGDGTRLSIL.

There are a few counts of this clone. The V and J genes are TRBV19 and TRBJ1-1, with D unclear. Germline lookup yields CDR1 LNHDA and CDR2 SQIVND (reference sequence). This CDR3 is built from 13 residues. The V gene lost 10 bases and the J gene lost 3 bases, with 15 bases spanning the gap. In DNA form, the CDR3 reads TGTGCCACCCGTGACATATCGTACACTGAAGCTTTCTTT. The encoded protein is CATRDISYTEAFF.

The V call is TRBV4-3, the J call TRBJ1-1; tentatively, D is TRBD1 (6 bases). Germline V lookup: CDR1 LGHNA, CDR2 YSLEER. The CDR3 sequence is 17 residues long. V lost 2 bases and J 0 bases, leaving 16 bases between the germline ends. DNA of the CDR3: TGCGCCAGCAGCCAAATTCCGACAGGCTACATGAACACTGAAGCTTTCTTT. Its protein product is CASSQIPTGYMNTEAFF.

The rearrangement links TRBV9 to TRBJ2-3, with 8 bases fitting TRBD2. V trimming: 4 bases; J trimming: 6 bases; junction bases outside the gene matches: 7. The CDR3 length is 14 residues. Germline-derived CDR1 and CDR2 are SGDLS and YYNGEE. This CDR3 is CASSTSGGLDTQYF. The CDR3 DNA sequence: TGTGCCAGCAGCACCAGCGGGGGTCTGGATACGCAGTATTTT.

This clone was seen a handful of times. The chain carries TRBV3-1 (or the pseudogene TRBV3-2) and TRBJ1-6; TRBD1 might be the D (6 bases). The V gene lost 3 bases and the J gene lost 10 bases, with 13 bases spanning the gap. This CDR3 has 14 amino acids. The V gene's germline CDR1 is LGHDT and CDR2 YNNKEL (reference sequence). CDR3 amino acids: CASSQTGTLSPLHF. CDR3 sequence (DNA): TGTGCCAGCAGCCAGACCGGGACACTCTCACCCCTCCACTTT.

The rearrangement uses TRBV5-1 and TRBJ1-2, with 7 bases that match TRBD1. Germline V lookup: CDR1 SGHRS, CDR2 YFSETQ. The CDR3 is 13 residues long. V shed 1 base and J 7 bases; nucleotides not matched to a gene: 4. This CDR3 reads CASSLRQGGGYTF. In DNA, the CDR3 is TGCGCCAGCAGCTTGCGGCAGGGGGGTGGCTACACCTTC.

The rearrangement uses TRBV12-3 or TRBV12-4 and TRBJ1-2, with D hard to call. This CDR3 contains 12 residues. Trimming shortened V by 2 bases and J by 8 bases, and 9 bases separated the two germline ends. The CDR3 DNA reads TGTGCCAGCAGTTTACGGGGAGACGGCTACACCTTC. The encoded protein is CASSLRGDGYTF.

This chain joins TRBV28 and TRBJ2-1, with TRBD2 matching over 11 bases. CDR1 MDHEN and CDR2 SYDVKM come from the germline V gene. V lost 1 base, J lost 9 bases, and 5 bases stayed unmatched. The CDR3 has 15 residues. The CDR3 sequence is CASSLLTSGSSEQFF. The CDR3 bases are TGTGCCAGCAGTTTATTAACTAGCGGGAGTAGTGAGCAGTTCTTC.

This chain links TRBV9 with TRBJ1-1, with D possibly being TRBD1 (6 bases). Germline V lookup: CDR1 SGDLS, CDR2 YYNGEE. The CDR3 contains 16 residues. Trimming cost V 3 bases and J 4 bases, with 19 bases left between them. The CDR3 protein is CASSGANLQGGTEAFF. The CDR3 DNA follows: TGTGCCAGCAGCGGCGCCAATTTACAGGGCGGCACTGAAGCTTTCTTT.

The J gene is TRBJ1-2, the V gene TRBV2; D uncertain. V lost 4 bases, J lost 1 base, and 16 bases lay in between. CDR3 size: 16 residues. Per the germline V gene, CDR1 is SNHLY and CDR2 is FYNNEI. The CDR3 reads CASSAERSTYNYGYTF. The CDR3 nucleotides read TGTGCCAGCAGTGCCGAGAGGAGCACATATAACTATGGCTACACCTTC.

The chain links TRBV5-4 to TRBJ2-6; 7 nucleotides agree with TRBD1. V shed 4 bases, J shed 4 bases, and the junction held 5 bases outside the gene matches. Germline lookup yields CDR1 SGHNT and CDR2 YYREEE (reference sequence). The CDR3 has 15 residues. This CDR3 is CASSLDRAGANVLTF. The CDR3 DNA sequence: TGTGCCAGCAGCCTCGACAGGGCCGGGGCCAACGTCCTGACTTTC.

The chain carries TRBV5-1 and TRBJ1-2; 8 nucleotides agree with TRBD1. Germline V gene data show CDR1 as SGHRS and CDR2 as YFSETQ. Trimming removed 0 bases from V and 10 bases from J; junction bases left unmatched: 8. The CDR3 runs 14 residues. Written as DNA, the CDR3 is TGCGCCAGCAGCTTGGAAGACAGGGGCCTCCACTACACCTTC. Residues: CASSLEDRGLHYTF. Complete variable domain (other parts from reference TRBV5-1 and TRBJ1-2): KAGVTQTPRYLIKTRGQQVTLSCSPISGHRSVSWYQQTPGQGLQFLFEYFSETQRNKGNFPGRFSGRQFSNSRSEMNVSTLELGDSALYLCASSLEDRGLHYTFGSGTRLTVV.

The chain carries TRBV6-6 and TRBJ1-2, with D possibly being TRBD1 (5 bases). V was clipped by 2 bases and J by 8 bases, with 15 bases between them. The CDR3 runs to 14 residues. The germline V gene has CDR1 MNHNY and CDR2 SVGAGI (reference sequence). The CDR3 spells CASSYRGGTSGYTF. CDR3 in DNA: TGTGCCAGCAGTTACAGGGGAGGTACGAGCGGCTACACCTTC.

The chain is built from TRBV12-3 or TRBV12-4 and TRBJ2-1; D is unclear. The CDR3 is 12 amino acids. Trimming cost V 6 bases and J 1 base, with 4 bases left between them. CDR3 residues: CASRASYNEQFF. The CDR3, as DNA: TGTGCCAGCAGGGCATCCTACAATGAGCAGTTCTTC.

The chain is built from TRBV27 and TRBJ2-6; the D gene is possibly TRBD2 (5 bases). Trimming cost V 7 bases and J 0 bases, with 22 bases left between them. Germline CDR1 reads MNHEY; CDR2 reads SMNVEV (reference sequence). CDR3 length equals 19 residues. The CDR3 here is CASTPLVAGLVSGANVLTF. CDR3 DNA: TGTGCCAGCACTCCACTAGTGGCGGGTCTAGTCTCTGGGGCCAACGTCCTGACTTTC.

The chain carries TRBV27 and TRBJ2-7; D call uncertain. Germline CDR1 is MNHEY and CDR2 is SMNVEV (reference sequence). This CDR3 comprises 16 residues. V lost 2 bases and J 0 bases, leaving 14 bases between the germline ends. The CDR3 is CASSLIPVSNSYEQYF. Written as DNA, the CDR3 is TGTGCCAGCAGTTTAATACCAGTATCGAACTCCTACGAGCAGTACTTC.

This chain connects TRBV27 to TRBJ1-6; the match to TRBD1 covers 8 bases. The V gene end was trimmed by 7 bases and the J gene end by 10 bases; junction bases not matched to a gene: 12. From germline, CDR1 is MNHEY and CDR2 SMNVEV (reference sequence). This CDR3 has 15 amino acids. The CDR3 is CASTIAQGVGSPLHF. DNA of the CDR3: TGTGCCAGCACCATAGCACAGGGGGTAGGGTCACCCCTCCACTTT.